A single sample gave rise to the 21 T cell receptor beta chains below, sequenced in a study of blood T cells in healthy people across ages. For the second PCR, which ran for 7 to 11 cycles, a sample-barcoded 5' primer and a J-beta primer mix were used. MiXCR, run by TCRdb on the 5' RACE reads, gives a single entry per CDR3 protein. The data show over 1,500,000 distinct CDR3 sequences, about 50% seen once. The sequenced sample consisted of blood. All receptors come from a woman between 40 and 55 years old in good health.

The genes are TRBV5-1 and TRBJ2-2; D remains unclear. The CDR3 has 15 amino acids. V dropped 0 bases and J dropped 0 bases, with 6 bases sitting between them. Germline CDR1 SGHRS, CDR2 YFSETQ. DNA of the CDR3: TGCGCCAGCAGCTTGGGTCCAGCGAACACCGGGGAGCTGTTTTTT. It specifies CASSLGPANTGELFF.

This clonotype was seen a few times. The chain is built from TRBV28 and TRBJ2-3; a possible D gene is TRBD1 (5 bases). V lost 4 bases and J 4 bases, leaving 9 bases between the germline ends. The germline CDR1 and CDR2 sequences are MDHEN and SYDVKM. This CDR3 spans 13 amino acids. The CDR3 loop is CASSSRQSDTQYF. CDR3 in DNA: TGTGCCAGCAGTTCTCGACAGTCAGATACGCAGTATTTT.

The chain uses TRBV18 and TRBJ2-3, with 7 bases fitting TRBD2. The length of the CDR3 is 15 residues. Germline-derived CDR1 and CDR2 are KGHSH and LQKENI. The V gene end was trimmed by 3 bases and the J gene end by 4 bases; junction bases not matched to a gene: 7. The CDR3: CASSPGRLAPDTQYF. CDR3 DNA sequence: TGTGCCAGCTCACCCGGGAGGTTAGCGCCAGATACGCAGTATTTT.

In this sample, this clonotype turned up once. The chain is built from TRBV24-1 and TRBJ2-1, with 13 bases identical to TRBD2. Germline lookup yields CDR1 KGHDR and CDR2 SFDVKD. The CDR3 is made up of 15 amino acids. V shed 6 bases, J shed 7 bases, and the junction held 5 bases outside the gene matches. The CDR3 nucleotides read TGTGCCACCAGTCCGACTAGCGGGGGGACAAATGAGCAGTTCTTC. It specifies CATSPTSGGTNEQFF.

Here the CDR3 reads CATSRGRDGRYYGYTF. CDR3 bases: TGTGCCACCAGCAGAGGAAGGGACGGACGCTACTATGGCTACACCTTC. The V gene is TRBV15, the J gene TRBJ1-2, with D possibly TRBD1 on 5 matching bases. V was trimmed by 1 base and J by 3 bases, leaving 15 bases between them. CDR1 is LNHNV and CDR2 is YYDKDF in the germline V gene (reference sequence). CDR3 length equals 16 residues.

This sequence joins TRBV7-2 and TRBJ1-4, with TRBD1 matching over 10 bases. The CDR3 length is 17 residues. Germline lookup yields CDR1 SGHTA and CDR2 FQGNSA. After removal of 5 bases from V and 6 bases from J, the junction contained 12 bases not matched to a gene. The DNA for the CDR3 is TGTGCCAGCAGCCGCTCCCGGGACAGGGGACGAGATGAAAAACTGTTTTTT. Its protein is CASSRSRDRGRDEKLFF.

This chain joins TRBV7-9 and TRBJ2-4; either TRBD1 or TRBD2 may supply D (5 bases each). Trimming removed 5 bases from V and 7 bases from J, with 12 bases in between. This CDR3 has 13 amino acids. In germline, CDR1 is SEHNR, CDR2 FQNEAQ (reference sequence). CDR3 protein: CASSRGDLNIQYF. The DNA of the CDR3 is TGTGCCAGCAGCCGAGGGGATCTGAACATTCAGTACTTC.

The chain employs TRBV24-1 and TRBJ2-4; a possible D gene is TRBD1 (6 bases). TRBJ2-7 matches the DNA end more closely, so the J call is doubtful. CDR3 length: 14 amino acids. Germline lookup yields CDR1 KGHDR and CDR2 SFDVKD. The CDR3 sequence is CATSDPGQGGEQYF. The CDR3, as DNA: TGTGCCACCAGTGATCCGGGACAAGGGGGCGAGCAGTACTTC.

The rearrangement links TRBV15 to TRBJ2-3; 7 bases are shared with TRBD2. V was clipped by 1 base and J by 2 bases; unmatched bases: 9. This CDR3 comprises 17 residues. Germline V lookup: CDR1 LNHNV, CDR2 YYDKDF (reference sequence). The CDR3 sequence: CATSRVQRGILTDTQYF. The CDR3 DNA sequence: TGTGCCACCAGCAGAGTGCAGCGGGGTATCCTCACAGATACGCAGTATTTT.

The CDR3 coding sequence is TGTGCCACCCGGGAGGCTAACTATGGCTACACCTTC. This encodes CATREANYGYTF. The chain is built from TRBV28 and TRBJ1-2, with D hard to call. V gave up 10 bases and J gave up 0 bases, with 9 bases separating them. Germline-derived CDR1 and CDR2 are MDHEN and SYDVKM. The CDR3 loop spans 12 amino acids.

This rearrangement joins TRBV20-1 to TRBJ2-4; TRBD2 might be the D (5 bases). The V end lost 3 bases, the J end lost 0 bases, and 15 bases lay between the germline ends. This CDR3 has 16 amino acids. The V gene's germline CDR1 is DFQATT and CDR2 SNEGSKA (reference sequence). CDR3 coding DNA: TGCAGTGCTAGCGACGTGACTACCCTAGCCAAAAACATTCAGTACTTC. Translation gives CSASDVTTLAKNIQYF.

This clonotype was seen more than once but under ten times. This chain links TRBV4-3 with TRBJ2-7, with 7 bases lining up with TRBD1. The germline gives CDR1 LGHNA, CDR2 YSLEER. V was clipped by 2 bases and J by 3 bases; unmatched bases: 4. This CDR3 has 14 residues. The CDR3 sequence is CASSQNPGGYEQYF. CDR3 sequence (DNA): TGCGCCAGCAGCCAAAATCCAGGGGGCTACGAGCAGTACTTC.

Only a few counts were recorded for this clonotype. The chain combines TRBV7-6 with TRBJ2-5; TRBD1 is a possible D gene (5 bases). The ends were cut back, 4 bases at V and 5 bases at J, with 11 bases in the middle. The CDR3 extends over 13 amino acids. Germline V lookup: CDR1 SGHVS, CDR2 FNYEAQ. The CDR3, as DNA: TGTGCCAGCAGCTCCGGACACCGGGAGACCCAGTACTTC. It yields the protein CASSSGHRETQYF.

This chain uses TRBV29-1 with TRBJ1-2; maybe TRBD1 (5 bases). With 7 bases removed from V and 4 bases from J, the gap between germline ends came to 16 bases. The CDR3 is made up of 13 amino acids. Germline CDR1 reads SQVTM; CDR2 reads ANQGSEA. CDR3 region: CSDGKAGTYGYTF. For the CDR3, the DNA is TGCAGCGACGGGAAGGCGGGGACCTATGGCTACACCTTC.

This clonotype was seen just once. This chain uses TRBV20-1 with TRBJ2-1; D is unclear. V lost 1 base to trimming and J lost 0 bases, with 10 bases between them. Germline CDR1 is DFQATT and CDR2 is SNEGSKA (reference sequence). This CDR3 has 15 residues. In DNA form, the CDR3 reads TGCAGTGCTAGAGTTACTACGAGCTCCTACAATGAGCAGTTCTTC. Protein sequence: CSARVTTSSYNEQFF.

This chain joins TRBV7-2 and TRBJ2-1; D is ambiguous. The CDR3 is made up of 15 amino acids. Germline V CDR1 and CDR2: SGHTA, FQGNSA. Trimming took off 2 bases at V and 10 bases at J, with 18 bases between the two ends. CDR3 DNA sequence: TGTGCCAGCAGCTTAAGGGATGGGGTTGACCAAGAGCAGTTCTTC. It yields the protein CASSLRDGVDQEQFF.

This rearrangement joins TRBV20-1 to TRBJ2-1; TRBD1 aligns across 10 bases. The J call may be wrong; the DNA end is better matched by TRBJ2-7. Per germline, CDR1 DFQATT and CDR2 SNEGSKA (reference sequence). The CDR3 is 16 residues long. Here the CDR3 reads CSARGGDRGTYNEQYF. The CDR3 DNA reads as TGCAGTGCTAGAGGGGGGGACAGGGGAACTTACAATGAGCAGTACTTC.

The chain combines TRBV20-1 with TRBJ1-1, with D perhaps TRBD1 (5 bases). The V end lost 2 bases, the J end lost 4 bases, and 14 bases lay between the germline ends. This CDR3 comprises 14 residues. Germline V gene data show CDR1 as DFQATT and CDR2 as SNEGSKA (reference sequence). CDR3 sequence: CSARPGARGTEAFF. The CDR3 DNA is TGCAGTGCTAGACCCGGGGCGCGAGGCACTGAAGCTTTCTTT.

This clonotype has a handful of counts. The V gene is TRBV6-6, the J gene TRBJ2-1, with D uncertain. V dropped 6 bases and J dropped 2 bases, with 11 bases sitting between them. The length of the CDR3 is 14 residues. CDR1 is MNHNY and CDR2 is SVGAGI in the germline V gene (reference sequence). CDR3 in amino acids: CASRVPGTYNEQFF. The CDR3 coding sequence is TGTGCCAGCAGGGTACCCGGCACCTACAATGAGCAGTTCTTC.

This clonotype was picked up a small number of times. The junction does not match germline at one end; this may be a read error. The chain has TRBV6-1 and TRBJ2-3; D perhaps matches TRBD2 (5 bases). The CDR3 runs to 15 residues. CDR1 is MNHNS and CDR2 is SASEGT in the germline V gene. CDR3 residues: CASGEELAWADTQYF. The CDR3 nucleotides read TGTGCCAGCGGTGAGGAGCTAGCTTGGGCAGATACGCAGTATTTT.

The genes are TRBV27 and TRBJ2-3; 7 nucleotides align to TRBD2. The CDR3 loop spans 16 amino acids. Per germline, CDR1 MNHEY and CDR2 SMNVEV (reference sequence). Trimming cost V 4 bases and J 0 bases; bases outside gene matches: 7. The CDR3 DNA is TGTGCCAGCAGTTGGGCGGGGGTCGGGAGCACAGATACGCAGTATTTT. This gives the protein CASSWAGVGSTDTQYF.